Each of the 9 T cell receptor beta chains below was sequenced from the same sample in a study of cytomegalovirus exposure and HLA in healthy donors. The primer mix had 60 Vbeta and 13 Jbeta primers. TCRdb's table, derived via immunoSEQ multiplex PCR, lists solely in-frame clones and lacks some. The sample yields more than 90,000 clones, around three quarters seen once. Material for sequencing was PBMCs. The receptor set was obtained from a man younger than 45 in good health and CMV-seronegative.

The chain joins TRBV10-3 to TRBJ1-2, with D perhaps TRBD1 (5 bases). Germline CDR1 is ENHRY and CDR2 is SYGVKD. Trimming took 0 bases from V and 3 from J, leaving 11 bases between them. The CDR3 has 15 residues. Written as DNA, the CDR3 is TGTGCCATCAGTGAGTCAGCCAGGGTGGACTATGGCTACACCTTC. It encodes CAISESARVDYGYTF.

This chain connects TRBV27 to TRBJ2-7, with 8 nucleotides matching TRBD1. Germline V gene data show CDR1 as MNHEY and CDR2 as SMNVEV (reference sequence). With 5 bases clipped from V and 3 bases from J, the junction kept 3 bases outside the gene matches. CDR3 length: 13 residues. CDR3 sequence reads: CASSPGTGYEQYV. For the CDR3, the DNA is TGTGCCAGCAGTCCAGGGACAGGCTACGAGCAGTACGTC.

This sequence joins TRBV4-1 and TRBJ2-1; 9 bases fit TRBD2. This CDR3 region has 16 residues. V lost 4 bases, J lost 4 bases, and 8 bases stayed unmatched. Germline V gene lookup returns CDR1 MGHRA and CDR2 YSYEKL. The CDR3 DNA sequence: TGCGCCAGCAGCCCAATGGGACTAGCCAGATACAATGAGCAGTTCTTC. Its protein product is CASSPMGLARYNEQFF.

The chain uses TRBV27 and TRBJ2-7; D may be TRBD1 (6 bases). Per the germline V gene, CDR1 is MNHEY and CDR2 is SMNVEV (reference sequence). With 10 bases removed from V and 0 bases from J, the gap between germline ends came to 10 bases. This CDR3 has 12 residues. The CDR3: CAKTTGSYEQYV. The CDR3 DNA follows: TGTGCCAAGACGACAGGCTCCTACGAGCAGTACGTC.

The genes are TRBV10-3 and TRBJ1-3; no definite D call. Trimming shortened V by 6 bases and J by 0 bases, and 9 bases separated the two germline ends. CDR1 ENHRY and CDR2 SYGVKD come from the germline V gene. The CDR3 is 14 amino acids. The chain's CDR3 is CAIRSGRSGNTIYF. The CDR3 bases are TGTGCCATCAGATCAGGCCGCTCTGGAAACACCATATATTTT.

The rearrangement links TRBV6-5 to TRBJ2-3, with D possibly TRBD1 on 5 matching bases. Germline V gene data show CDR1 as MNHEY and CDR2 as SVGAGI. V lost 9 bases to trimming and J lost 1 base, with 17 bases between them. The CDR3 spans 15 residues. CDR3 amino acids: CASRPWGGRTDTQYF. Written as DNA, the CDR3 is TGTGCCAGTCGTCCCTGGGGCGGCCGCACAGATACGCAGTATTTT.

The gene calls are TRBV7-8 and TRBJ1-6, with D possibly TRBD1 on 6 matching bases. CDR3 size: 15 residues. Trimming shortened V by 4 bases and J by 5 bases, and 12 bases separated the two germline ends. Germline lookup yields CDR1 SGHVS and CDR2 FQNEAQ. The CDR3 loop is CASSSQGGHNSPLHF. In DNA, the CDR3 is TGTGCCAGCAGCTCACAGGGTGGCCATAATTCACCCCTCCACTTT.

The V gene is TRBV27, the J gene TRBJ2-1; D is perhaps TRBD2 (5 bases). Trimming shortened V by 4 bases and J by 10 bases, and 14 bases separated the two germline ends. This CDR3 has 13 amino acids. The germline V gene has CDR1 MNHEY and CDR2 SMNVEV (reference sequence). CDR3 coding DNA: TGTGCCAGCAGTTGGGCTAGCAGAGGGGAGCAGTTCTTC. This encodes CASSWASRGEQFF.

V is TRBV9 and J is TRBJ2-2; D is undetermined. The germline V gene encodes CDR1 SGDLS and CDR2 YYNGEE. The CDR3 runs to 15 residues. Trimming took 4 bases from V and 0 from J, leaving 10 bases between them. In nucleotides, the CDR3 is TGTGCCAGCAGCCTTAGAAGTCCGAACACCGGGGAGCTGTTTTTT. It is translated as CASSLRSPNTGELFF.